This is a list of T cell receptor beta chains from one sample in a study of human T cells and chemical hapten exposure. TCRdb re-called the RACE reads with MiXCR, one entry per CDR3 protein. The sample gives 250,000 or so distinct CDR3 sequences, roughly 8% of which show up once; 0.9% to 1.5% is in the top ten. The sample in question was whole blood, obtained in connection with sensitization to the hapten diphenylcyclopropenone (DPC). Source of these receptors: a man aged 18 to 29 with alopecia areata. Some clones in this sample may be carry-over from other donors' samples. CDR3s include the opening cysteine and the closing phenylalanine or tryptophan. D genes are given only for firm matches.

v_call	j_call	d_call	cdr3_aa
TRBV6-2/TRBV6-3	TRBJ2-2	.	CASSTAGLFTGELFF
TRBV12-3/TRBV12-4	TRBJ1-2	.	CASSPPNIVSQGYTF
TRBV20-1	TRBJ1-5	.	CSARYREARPQHF
TRBV29-1	TRBJ1-1	.	CSVTQDRTEAFF
TRBV7-2	TRBJ2-3	.	CASSLVGVGGTDTQYF
TRBV6-6	TRBJ1-6	TRBD1	CASSGQGENSPLHF
TRBV9	TRBJ1-4	.	CASSNPTNEKLFF
TRBV18	TRBJ1-4	.	CASSPFRAATNEKLFF
TRBV6-9	TRBJ1-4	.	CASSYLGWGEKLFF
TRBV7-8	TRBJ2-3	.	CASSLARGNTDTQYF